These 25 T cell receptor beta chains came from one sample sequenced in a study of blood T cell repertoires in COVID-19. TCRdb keeps only in-frame clones here, not all; method: immunoSEQ multiplex PCR. Here the sample spans under 100,000 clones, approximately 91% being singletons. Sequenced input: peripheral blood. The receptors were sampled from a woman in her 70s with acute or convalescent COVID-19.

This CDR3 is CASRTGGSLGYTF. In DNA form, the CDR3 reads TGTGCCAGCAGAACTGGGGGGTCCCTGGGCTACACCTTC. The rearrangement joins TRBV6-5 to TRBJ1-2, with TRBD1 as a possible D gene (5 bases). CDR3 size: 13 residues. Germline V gene data show CDR1 as MNHEY and CDR2 as SVGAGI. The V gene lost 6 bases and the J gene lost 8 bases, with 16 bases spanning the gap.

This rearrangement joins TRBV5-1 to TRBJ1-4; 8 positions agree with TRBD1. Trimming removed 0 bases from V and 1 base from J; junction bases left unmatched: 2. Germline V lookup: CDR1 SGHRS, CDR2 YFSETQ. The length of the CDR3 is 16 residues. This CDR3 reads CASSLGTGGTNEKLFF. As DNA, the CDR3 is TGCGCCAGCAGCTTGGGAACAGGGGGAACTAATGAAAAACTGTTTTTT.

This clone was counted a single time. The V gene is TRBV15, the J gene TRBJ2-7, with unresolved D. The CDR3 is 12 residues long. The V end lost 0 bases, the J end lost 2 bases, and 2 bases lay between the germline ends. Germline CDR1 LNHNV, CDR2 YYDKDF (reference sequence). The CDR3 is CATSRDTYEQYV. The CDR3 region has the DNA TGTGCCACCAGCAGAGACACCTACGAGCAGTACGTC.

The chain employs TRBV6-5 and TRBJ1-1; 9 bases map to TRBD1. From germline, CDR1 is MNHEY and CDR2 SVGAGI. The CDR3 covers 14 residues. V gave up 6 bases and J gave up 4 bases; unmatched junction bases: 6. The CDR3 spells CASRPDRGPTEAFF. The CDR3, as DNA: TGTGCCAGCAGACCGGACAGGGGCCCCACTGAAGCTTTCTTT.

This rearrangement joins TRBV6-1 to TRBJ1-2, with D possibly TRBD1 on 6 matching bases. Trimming shortened V by 6 bases and J by 4 bases, and 18 bases separated the two germline ends. Germline V gives CDR1 MNHNS, CDR2 SASEGT. The CDR3 sequence is 15 residues long. The CDR3 DNA reads TGTGCCAGCAGGCACTCCGCAGGGGTAGGCTATGGCTACACCTTC. The encoded protein is CASRHSAGVGYGYTF.

CDR3 sequence: CASSFGISGLVAETQYF. DNA for the CDR3: TGCGCCAGCAGCTTTGGTATCTCGGGACTAGTGGCGGAGACCCAGTACTTC. V and J are TRBV5-1 and TRBJ2-5; 8 nucleotides agree with TRBD2. In germline, CDR1 is SGHRS, CDR2 YFSETQ. This CDR3 has 17 amino acids. V trimming: 2 bases; J trimming: 5 bases; junction bases outside the gene matches: 14.

The rearrangement uses TRBV5-1 and TRBJ1-2; 8 bases map to TRBD1. Germline trimming cut 4 bases from V and 4 bases from J; bases unmatched to any gene: 3. Germline V lookup: CDR1 SGHRS, CDR2 YFSETQ. CDR3 length: 13 amino acids. CDR3: CASSTGQVYGYTF. Written as DNA, the CDR3 is TGCGCCAGCAGCACGGGACAGGTCTATGGCTACACCTTC.

A single count supports this clone. This sequence joins TRBV15 and TRBJ2-1, with unresolved D. Germline loops: CDR1 LNHNV, CDR2 YYDKDF (reference sequence). The CDR3 covers 14 residues. V shed 1 base and J shed 5 bases, with 9 bases lying between them. The CDR3 loop reads CATSRVLQDNEQFF. The CDR3 coding sequence is TGTGCCACCAGCAGAGTGTTGCAGGACAATGAGCAGTTCTTC.

The chain has TRBV7-2 and TRBJ1-1, with 7 positions matching TRBD1. V trimming: 5 bases; J trimming: 5 bases; junction bases outside the gene matches: 14. CDR1 is SGHTA, CDR2 FQGNSA, per germline. The CDR3 totals 16 residues. The CDR3 loop is CASSPTADRAWTEAFF. Here the CDR3 DNA reads TGTGCCAGCAGCCCAACCGCAGACAGGGCGTGGACTGAAGCTTTCTTT. Based on the CDR3 plus reference TRBV7-2 and TRBJ1-1, the full variable domain is GAGVSQSPSNKVTEKGKDVELRCDPISGHTALYWYRQSLGQGLEFLIYFQGNSAPDKSGLPSDRFSAERTGGSVSTLTIQRTQQEDSAVYLCASSPTADRAWTEAFFGQGTRLTVV.

The chain has TRBV9 and TRBJ2-5; possible D gene TRBD2, 7 bases. The CDR3 has 14 amino acids. Trimming stripped 7 bases from V and 0 bases from J, with 13 bases between. CDR1 and CDR2 from the germline V gene are SGDLS and YYNGEE. The CDR3 spells CASQRGANQETQYF. CDR3 nucleotides: TGTGCCAGCCAACGGGGGGCGAACCAAGAGACCCAGTACTTC.

The J gene is TRBJ2-7, the V gene TRBV5-6; 8 nucleotides line up with TRBD2. The junction had 5 bases not matched to a gene; V was cut back by 0 bases and J by 6 bases. The CDR3 extends over 14 amino acids. Germline values: CDR1 SGHDT, CDR2 YYEEEE. The CDR3 region has the DNA TGTGCCAGCAGCTTGGTTAGCGGGACCGGCGAGCAGTACTTC. Its protein product is CASSLVSGTGEQYF.

This chain connects TRBV7-9 to TRBJ1-1, with D maybe TRBD1 (6 bases). Germline CDR1 reads SEHNR; CDR2 reads FQNEAQ (reference sequence). The ends were cut back, 0 bases at V and 1 base at J, with 9 bases in the middle. CDR3 length equals 15 residues. The CDR3 coding sequence is TGTGCCAGCAGCTTAGCATTAGGGGGGAACACTGAAGCTTTCTTT. It is translated as CASSLALGGNTEAFF.

The rearrangement joins TRBV7-2 to TRBJ1-6; possibly TRBD1 for D (6 bases). Looked up from germline, CDR1 is SGHTA and CDR2 is FQGNSA. The CDR3 has 15 amino acids. Trimming removed 7 bases from V and 8 bases from J, with 18 bases in between. The CDR3 bases are TGTGCCAGCACTACCCTCAGGGGCGGCCATTCACCCCTCCACTTT. It specifies CASTTLRGGHSPLHF.

V and J are TRBV28 and TRBJ2-7; D call uncertain. The V end was cut by 5 bases, the J end by 4 bases, with 6 bases between. In germline, CDR1 is MDHEN, CDR2 SYDVKM. This CDR3 contains 11 residues. Here the CDR3 reads CASSTLYEQYF. The CDR3 DNA reads as TGTGCCAGCAGTACTTTATACGAGCAGTACTTC.

This clone is a singleton in its sample. V usage is TRBV24-1 and J usage is TRBJ2-1; 8 nucleotides line up with TRBD2. Germline V CDR1 and CDR2: KGHDR, SFDVKD. With V trimmed by 3 bases and J by 0 bases, 12 bases remained unmatched. The CDR3 is 19 amino acids. CDR3 amino acids: CATSDRPFRGGSSYNEQFF. CDR3 coding DNA: TGTGCCACCAGTGATAGGCCCTTCCGGGGGGGTAGCTCCTACAATGAGCAGTTCTTC.

This chain connects TRBV5-1 to TRBJ2-2; 7 bases are a match to TRBD2. Germline loops: CDR1 SGHRS, CDR2 YFSETQ. V lost 1 base, J lost 5 bases, and 5 bases stayed unmatched. The CDR3 consists of 15 residues. CDR3 protein: CASSLYGGLTGELFF. CDR3 bases: TGCGCCAGCAGCTTGTACGGGGGGTTAACCGGGGAGCTGTTTTTT.

The chain has TRBV6-6 and TRBJ1-1; 7 positions agree with TRBD1. After removal of 5 bases from V and 1 base from J, the junction contained 4 bases not matched to a gene. Germline assignment: CDR1 MNHNY and CDR2 SVGAGI (reference sequence). This CDR3 is 14 amino acids long. Here the CDR3 reads CASSDRVGNTEAFF. The CDR3 DNA sequence: TGTGCCAGCAGTGACAGGGTTGGGAACACTGAAGCTTTCTTT.

This clone was observed a single time. The genes are TRBV6-5 and TRBJ1-1, with 8 bases that match TRBD1. The length of the CDR3 is 14 residues. With V trimmed by 5 bases and J by 4 bases, 6 bases remained unmatched. Germline V gene sequence: CDR1 MNHEY, CDR2 SVGAGI. Here the CDR3 reads CASSLQGARTEAFF. CDR3 nucleotide sequence: TGTGCCAGCAGTCTCCAGGGGGCGCGCACTGAAGCTTTCTTT.

This chain joins TRBV4-1 and TRBJ2-2, with D perhaps TRBD2 (5 bases). CDR1 and CDR2 (germline): MGHRA, YSYEKL. The germline V and J ends were trimmed by 1 base and 4 bases, with 13 bases remaining between them. The CDR3 is 16 residues long. The CDR3 reads CASSQVISESTGELFF. The CDR3 DNA follows: TGCGCCAGCAGCCAAGTGATTAGCGAGAGCACCGGGGAGCTGTTTTTT.

The chain employs TRBV2 and TRBJ1-5; no definite D call. The CDR3 sequence is 13 residues long. Trimming shortened V by 5 bases and J by 5 bases, and 10 bases separated the two germline ends. Germline V gives CDR1 SNHLY, CDR2 FYNNEI. CDR3 loop: CASSLQLDQPQHF. DNA of the CDR3: TGTGCCAGCAGTTTACAGTTGGATCAGCCCCAGCATTTT.

This sequence joins TRBV3-1 (or the pseudogene TRBV3-2) and TRBJ2-1; D call uncertain. Trimming took 5 bases from V and 13 from J, leaving 15 bases between them. The CDR3 consists of 12 residues. The germline gives CDR1 LGHDT, CDR2 YNNKEL (reference sequence). CDR3 in DNA: TGTGCCAGCAGCGAAAAACGCCTGACTCAGTTCTTC. It translates to CASSEKRLTQFF.

The chain has TRBV10-3 and TRBJ2-7; 7 bases are a match to TRBD1. Germline V gene sequence: CDR1 ENHRY, CDR2 SYGVKD. The CDR3 length is 16 residues. V shed 5 bases and J 2 bases; nucleotides not matched to a gene: 12. Here the CDR3 DNA reads TGTGCCATCAGTACCCAGACAGGGATTGAGCCCTACGAGCAGTACTTC. This translates into CAISTQTGIEPYEQYF.

V and J are TRBV5-1 and TRBJ2-2; D perhaps matches TRBD2 (7 bases). The CDR3 sequence is 17 residues long. V dropped 3 bases and J dropped 3 bases, with 18 bases sitting between them. The germline gives CDR1 SGHRS, CDR2 YFSETQ. The chain's CDR3 is CASSWTTRGADTGELFF. The CDR3 DNA is TGCGCCAGCAGCTGGACTACCCGGGGGGCGGACACCGGGGAGCTGTTTTTT. The full variable domain, its missing parts supplied by reference TRBV5-1 and TRBJ2-2, is KAGVTQTPRYLIKTRGQQVTLSCSPISGHRSVSWYQQTPGQGLQFLFEYFSETQRNKGNFPGRFSGRQFSNSRSEMNVSTLELGDSALYLCASSWTTRGADTGELFFGEGSRLTVL.

The gene calls are TRBV5-1 and TRBJ2-5, with 14 positions matching TRBD2. The germline V gene encodes CDR1 SGHRS and CDR2 YFSETQ. This CDR3 is 15 amino acids long. The ends lost 0 bases at V and 5 bases at J; junction bases unmatched: 0. The CDR3 loop is CASSLGTSGRETQYF. CDR3 sequence (DNA): TGCGCCAGCAGCTTGGGGACTAGCGGGAGGGAGACCCAGTACTTC.

V is TRBV5-1 and J is TRBJ2-7, with a weak D call TRBD2 (5 bases). The V gene's germline CDR1 is SGHRS and CDR2 YFSETQ. V lost 5 bases and J lost 1, with 10 bases in between. The CDR3 sequence is 13 residues long. Written as DNA, the CDR3 is TGCGCCAGCAGGTTGTCGGGGTCCTACGAGCAGTACTTC. Amino acids: CASRLSGSYEQYF.